This T cell receptor (beta chain) stems from a study of blood T cell repertoires in COVID-19. From germline, CDR1 is SGHRS and CDR2 YFSETQ. The CDR3 extends over 16 amino acids. The V segment lost 4 bases and the J segment 0 bases; nucleotides outside the gene matches: 6. Method: immunoSEQ multiplex PCR; TCRdb's copy keeps in-frame clones and lacks some. The sample records approximately 130,000 clones, about 86% being singletons. The material sequenced was peripheral blood. The clonotype was recovered from a woman aged 45-60 years who had recovered from COVID-19. The chain is built from TRBV5-1 and TRBJ2-1; 8 bases line up with TRBD1. The chain's CDR3 is CASSVQGGSSYNEQFF. The CDR3 DNA follows: TGCGCCAGCAGCGTACAGGGGGGCAGCTCCTACAATGAGCAGTTCTTC.